This is a list of T cell receptor beta chains from one sample in a study of cytomegalovirus exposure and HLA in healthy donors. This table comes from immunoSEQ multiplex PCR, and its TCRdb copy is limited to in-frame clones, with some not included. The sample holds around 130,000 clones, about 8.6% seen once. Sequenced sample: PBMCs. The source of these receptors is a woman aged 40 to 50 in good health and CMV-seropositive. CDR3s include the opening cysteine and the closing phenylalanine or tryptophan. D genes are given only for firm matches. Size values are once, few and many counts, or a class for expanded clones, and some rows have none.

. | 16 | TRBJ2-7 | . | TRBV11-2 | CASSQSVGLKDYEQYF | TGTGCCAGCAGCCAAAGTGTGGGGCTAAAGGACTACGAGCAGTACTTC
. | 15 | TRBJ1-1 | TRBD1 | TRBV7-9 | CASSPRQGKSTEAFF | TGTGCCAGCAGCCCTAGACAGGGGAAGAGCACTGAAGCTTTCTTT
. | 12 | TRBJ2-7 | . | TRBV6-1 | CASTRLFYEQYF | TGTGCAAGCACTAGACTCTTCTACGAGCAGTACTTC
. | 15 | TRBJ2-1 | . | TRBV18 | CASSPPGRGRNEQFF | TGTGCCAGCTCACCACCGGGAAGGGGTAGGAATGAGCAGTTCTTC
few | 18 | TRBJ1-1 | TRBD1 | TRBV19 | CASSHGTDSSKMNTEAFF | TGTGCCAGTAGTCATGGGACAGATTCTTCGAAAATGAACACTGAAGCTTTCTTT
few | 16 | TRBJ2-5 | TRBD2 | TRBV6-5 | CASSYRGGGVGETQYF | TGTGCCAGCAGTTATCGGGGCGGGGGAGTGGGGGAGACCCAGTACTTC
few | 14 | TRBJ2-3 | . | TRBV28 | CAGGRGPSTDTQYF | TGTGCCGGTGGGAGAGGACCTAGCACAGATACGCAGTATTTT
once | 18 | TRBJ1-1 | TRBD1 | TRBV18 | CASSPRQGAPGMNTEAFF | TGTGCCAGCTCACCAAGACAGGGGGCGCCGGGCATGAACACTGAAGCTTTCTTT
few | 14 | TRBJ2-5 | . | TRBV5-1 | CASSLAQVQETQYF | TGCGCCAGCAGCTTGGCCCAGGTACAAGAGACCCAGTACTTC
few | 12 | TRBJ1-1 | . | TRBV7-9 | CASSLVGLEAFF | TGTGCCAGCAGCTTGGTGGGACTGGAAGCTTTCTTT
few | 14 | TRBJ1-5 | . | TRBV7-2 | CASSKTLSNQPQHF | TGTGCCAGCAGCAAAACTCTTAGCAATCAGCCCCAGCATTTT
. | 14 | TRBJ2-7 | . | TRBV9 | CASNEGSYSGEQYF | TGTGCCAGCAACGAAGGGAGCTACTCGGGCGAGCAGTACTTC
. | 13 | TRBJ2-2 | . | TRBV5-6 | CASSFRGTGELFF | TGTGCCAGCAGCTTTAGGGGGACAGGGGAGCTGTTTTTT
. | 13 | TRBJ2-3 | . | TRBV27 | CASSPNTADTQYF | TGTGCCAGCAGCCCCAACACCGCAGATACGCAGTATTTT
. | 13 | TRBJ1-1 | TRBD1 | TRBV29-1 | CSVVGTGPTEAFF | TGCAGCGTTGTGGGGACAGGGCCCACTGAAGCTTTCTTT
. | 14 | TRBJ2-1 | TRBD2 | TRBV2 | CASTVAGADNEQFF | TGTGCCAGCACGGTAGCGGGGGCCGACAATGAGCAGTTCTTC
. | 16 | TRBJ1-5 | TRBD1 | TRBV9 | CASSDRDRGPNQPQHF | TGTGCCAGCAGCGACCGGGACAGGGGGCCTAATCAGCCCCAGCATTTT
. | 14 | TRBJ1-2 | . | TRBV10-3 | CAISDLPTVYGYTF | TGTGCCATCAGTGACCTACCCACAGTTTATGGCTACACCTTC
. | 18 | TRBJ2-6 | . | TRBV19 | CASNYGRMDFSGANVLTF | TGTGCCAGTAATTATGGACGGATGGACTTCTCTGGGGCCAACGTCCTGACTTTC
few | 14 | TRBJ1-6 | . | TRBV6-5 | CASTQGHLNSPLHF | TGTGCCAGCACCCAGGGACACCTGAATTCACCCCTCCACTTT
few | 15 | TRBJ1-2 | TRBD1 | TRBV18 | CASSPPTGRGHGYTF | TGTGCCAGCTCACCCCCGACAGGGAGAGGGCATGGCTACACCTTC
few | 20 | TRBJ2-3 | TRBD2 | TRBV27 | CASSSTPGTSGGPGTDTQYF | TGTGCCAGCAGTTCTACGCCCGGGACTAGCGGGGGGCCGGGCACAGATACGCAGTATTTT
few | 14 | TRBJ2-7 | TRBD1 | TRBV5-1 | CASSFDRATNEQYF | TGCGCCAGCAGCTTCGACAGGGCTACCAACGAGCAGTACTTC
. | 16 | TRBJ2-2 | TRBD1 | TRBV28 | CATPLNRGTGTGELFF | TGTGCCACGCCTCTTAACAGGGGGACGGGCACCGGGGAGCTGTTTTTT
few | 14 | TRBJ1-2 | TRBD1 | TRBV19 | CASSIPGTGFGYTF | TGTGCCAGTAGTATACCCGGGACAGGGTTCGGCTACACCTTC
. | 13 | TRBJ1-5 | . | TRBV5-6 | CASSTYSNQPQHF | TGTGCCAGCAGCACCTATAGCAATCAGCCCCAGCATTTT
. | 15 | TRBJ2-7 | . | TRBV5-4 | CASSRWGGSSYEQYF | TGTGCCAGCAGCAGGTGGGGAGGCAGTTCCTACGAGCAGTACTTC
. | 13 | TRBJ2-7 | . | TRBV11-3 | CASSSTDNYEQYF | TGTGCCAGCAGCTCGACAGACAACTACGAGCAGTACTTC
medium-sized | 15 | TRBJ1-6 | . | TRBV6-6 | CASSYEISYNSPLHF | TGTGCCAGCAGTTACGAGATCTCCTATAATTCACCCCTCCACTTT
few | 14 | TRBJ2-7 | TRBD1 | TRBV13 | CASSRDRGLSEQYF | TGTGCCAGCAGCCGTGACAGGGGGCTGAGCGAGCAGTACTTC
. | 14 | TRBJ1-1 | . | TRBV2 | CASSAQGMNTEAFF | TGTGCCAGCAGTGCCCAGGGGATGAACACTGAAGCTTTCTTT
few | 16 | TRBJ2-7 | . | TRBV7-8 | CASSLGVSGTLAEQYF | TGTGCCAGCAGCTTAGGGGTTTCAGGGACTTTGGCCGAGCAGTACTTC
. | 13 | TRBJ1-2 | . | TRBV10-3 | CAISETVDYGYTF | TGTGCCATCAGTGAAACGGTTGACTATGGGTACACCTTC